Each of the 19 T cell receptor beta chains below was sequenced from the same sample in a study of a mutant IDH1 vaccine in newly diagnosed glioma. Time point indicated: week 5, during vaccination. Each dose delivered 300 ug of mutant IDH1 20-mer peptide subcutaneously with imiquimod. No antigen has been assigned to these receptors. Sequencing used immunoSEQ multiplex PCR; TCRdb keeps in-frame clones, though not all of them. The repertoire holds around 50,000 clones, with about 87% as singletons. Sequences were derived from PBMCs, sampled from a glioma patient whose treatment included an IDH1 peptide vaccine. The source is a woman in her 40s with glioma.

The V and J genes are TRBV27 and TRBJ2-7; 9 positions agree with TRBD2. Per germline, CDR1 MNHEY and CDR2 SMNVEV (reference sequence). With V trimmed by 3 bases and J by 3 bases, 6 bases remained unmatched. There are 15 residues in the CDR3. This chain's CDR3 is CASSFLTSGFYEQYF. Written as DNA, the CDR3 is TGTGCCAGCAGTTTCTTGACTAGCGGATTCTACGAGCAGTACTTC.

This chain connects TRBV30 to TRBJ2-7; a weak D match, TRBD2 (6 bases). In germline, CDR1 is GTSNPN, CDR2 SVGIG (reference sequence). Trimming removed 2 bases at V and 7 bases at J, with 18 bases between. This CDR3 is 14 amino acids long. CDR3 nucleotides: TGTGCCTGGAGTTTTGGAGGGAGCCAGGGAGAGCAGTACTTC. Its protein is CAWSFGGSQGEQYF.

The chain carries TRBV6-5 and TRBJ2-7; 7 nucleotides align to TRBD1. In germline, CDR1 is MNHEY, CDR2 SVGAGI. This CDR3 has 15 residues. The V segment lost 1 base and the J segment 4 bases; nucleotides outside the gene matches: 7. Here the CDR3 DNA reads TGTGCCAGCAGTTACTGGGGGACAGAAGCTTACGAGCAGTACTTC. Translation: CASSYWGTEAYEQYF.

The CDR3 is CASTSRPEVGAEAFF. The CDR3 bases are TGTGCCAGCACCTCAAGGCCGGAGGTAGGGGCTGAAGCTTTCTTT. The genes are TRBV7-6 and TRBJ1-1; TRBD1 is a possible D gene (5 bases). Germline V lookup: CDR1 SGHVS, CDR2 FNYEAQ. This CDR3 is built from 15 residues. V was trimmed by 7 bases and J by 6 bases, leaving 21 bases between them.

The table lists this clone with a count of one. The CDR3 protein is CASSQSTGRSSGNTIYF. DNA for the CDR3: TGTGCCAGCAGCCAATCGACAGGGCGAAGCTCTGGAAACACCATATATTTT. This chain uses TRBV14 with TRBJ1-3, with 7 bases identical to TRBD1. The CDR3 extends over 17 amino acids. Germline V CDR1 and CDR2: SGHDN, FVKESK. Losses at the gene ends were 2 bases for V and 0 bases for J; bases not matched to a gene: 7.

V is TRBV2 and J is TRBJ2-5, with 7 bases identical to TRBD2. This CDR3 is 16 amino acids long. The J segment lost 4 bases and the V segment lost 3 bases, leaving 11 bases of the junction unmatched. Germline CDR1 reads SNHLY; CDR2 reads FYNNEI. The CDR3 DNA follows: TGTGCCAGCAGTGACTTTGCGGGAGCTGGGGGAGAGACCCAGTACTTC. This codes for CASSDFAGAGGETQYF.

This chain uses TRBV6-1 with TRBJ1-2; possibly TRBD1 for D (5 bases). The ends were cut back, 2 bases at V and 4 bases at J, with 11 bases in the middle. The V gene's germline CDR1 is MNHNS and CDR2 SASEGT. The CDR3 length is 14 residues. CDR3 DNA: TGTGCCAGCAGTGAACTACAGGATCGCTATGGCTACACCTTC. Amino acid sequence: CASSELQDRYGYTF.

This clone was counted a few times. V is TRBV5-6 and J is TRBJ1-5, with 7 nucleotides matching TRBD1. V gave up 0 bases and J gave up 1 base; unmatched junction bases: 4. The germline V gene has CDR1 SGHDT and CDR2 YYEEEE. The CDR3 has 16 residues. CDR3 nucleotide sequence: TGTGCCAGCAGCTTGGCAGGGGGAGGAAGCAATCAGCCCCAGCATTTT. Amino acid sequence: CASSLAGGGSNQPQHF.

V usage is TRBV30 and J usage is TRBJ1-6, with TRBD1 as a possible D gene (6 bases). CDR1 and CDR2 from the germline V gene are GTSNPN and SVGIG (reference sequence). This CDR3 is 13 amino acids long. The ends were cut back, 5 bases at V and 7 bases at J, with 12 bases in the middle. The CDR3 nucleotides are TGTGCCTGGGGGGGGCGGACAAATTCACCCCTCCACTTT. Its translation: CAWGGRTNSPLHF.

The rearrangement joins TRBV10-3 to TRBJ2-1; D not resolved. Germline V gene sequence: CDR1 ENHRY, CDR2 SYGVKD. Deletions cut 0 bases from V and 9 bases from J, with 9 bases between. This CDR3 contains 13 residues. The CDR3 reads CAISESQWAEQFF. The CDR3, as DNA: TGTGCCATCAGTGAGTCGCAGTGGGCTGAGCAGTTCTTC.

In nucleotides, the CDR3 is TGTGCCAGCAGCTTGGGCCCGGGTAAGGCCTACGAGCAGTACTTC. Translating gives CASSLGPGKAYEQYF. This sequence joins TRBV5-6 and TRBJ2-7, with D uncertain. CDR1 and CDR2 from the germline V gene are SGHDT and YYEEEE. Trimming cost V 0 bases and J 2 bases, with 12 bases left between them. This CDR3 is 15 amino acids long.

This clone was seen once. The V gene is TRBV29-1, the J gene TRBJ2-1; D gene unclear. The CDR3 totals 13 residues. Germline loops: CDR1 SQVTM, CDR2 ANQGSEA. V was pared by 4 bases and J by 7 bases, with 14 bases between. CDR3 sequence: CSVASFLWNEQFF. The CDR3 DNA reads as TGCAGCGTTGCCAGCTTTCTATGGAATGAGCAGTTCTTC.

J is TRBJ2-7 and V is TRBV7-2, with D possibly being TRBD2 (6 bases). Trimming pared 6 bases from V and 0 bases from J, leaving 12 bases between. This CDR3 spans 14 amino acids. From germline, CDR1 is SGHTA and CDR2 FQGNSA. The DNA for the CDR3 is TGTGCCAGCAGAACTAGCCCCCACTCCTACGAGCAGTACTTC. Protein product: CASRTSPHSYEQYF.

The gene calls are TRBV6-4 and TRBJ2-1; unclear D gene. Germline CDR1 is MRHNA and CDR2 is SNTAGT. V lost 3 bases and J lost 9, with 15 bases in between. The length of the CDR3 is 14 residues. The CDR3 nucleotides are TGTGCCAGCAGTGAAAGCCACGGATCGTTTGAGCAGTTCTTC. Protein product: CASSESHGSFEQFF.

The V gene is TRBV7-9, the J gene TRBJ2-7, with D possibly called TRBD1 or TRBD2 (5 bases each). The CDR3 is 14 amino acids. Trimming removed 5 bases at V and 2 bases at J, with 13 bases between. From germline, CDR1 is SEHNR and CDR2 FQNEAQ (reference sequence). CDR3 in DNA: TGTGCCAGCAGCCGAGGGACCGAGCCCTACGAGCAGTACTTC. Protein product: CASSRGTEPYEQYF. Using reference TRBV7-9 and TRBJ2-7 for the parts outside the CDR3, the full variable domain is DTGVSQNPRHKITKRGQNVTFRCDPISEHNRLYWYRQTLGQGPEFLTYFQNEAQLEKSRLLSDRFSAERPKGSFSTLEIQRTEQGDSAMYLCASSRGTEPYEQYFGPGTRLTVT.

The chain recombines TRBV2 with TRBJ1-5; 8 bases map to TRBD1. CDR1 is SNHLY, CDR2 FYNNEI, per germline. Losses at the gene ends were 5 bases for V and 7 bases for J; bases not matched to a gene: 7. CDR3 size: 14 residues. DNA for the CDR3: TGTGCCAGCAGTTCCGGACAGGGAAACCAGCCCCAGCATTTT. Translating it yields CASSSGQGNQPQHF.

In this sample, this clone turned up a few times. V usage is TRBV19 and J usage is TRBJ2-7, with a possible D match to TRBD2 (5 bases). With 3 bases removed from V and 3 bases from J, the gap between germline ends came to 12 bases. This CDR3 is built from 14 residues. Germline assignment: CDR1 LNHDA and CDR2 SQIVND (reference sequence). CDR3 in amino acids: CASSIFGGGYEQYF. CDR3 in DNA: TGTGCCAGTAGTATCTTCGGAGGTGGCTACGAGCAGTACTTC.

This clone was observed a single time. The CDR3 sequence is CSVETLLQGGRRGYTF. Here the CDR3 DNA reads TGCAGCGTTGAAACTCTCCTCCAGGGGGGTAGAAGAGGCTACACCTTC. This chain links TRBV29-1 with TRBJ1-2, with 7 bases identical to TRBD1. Germline V lookup: CDR1 SQVTM, CDR2 ANQGSEA. The CDR3 has 16 residues. The V gene end was trimmed by 2 bases and the J gene end by 8 bases; junction bases not matched to a gene: 17.

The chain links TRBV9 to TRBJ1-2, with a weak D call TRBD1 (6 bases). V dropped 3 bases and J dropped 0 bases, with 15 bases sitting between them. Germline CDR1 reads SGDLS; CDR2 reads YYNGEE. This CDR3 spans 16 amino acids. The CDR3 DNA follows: TGTGCCAGCAGCGCCGAGCCCCGGGGGCCTAACTATGGCTACACCTTC. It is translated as CASSAEPRGPNYGYTF.